This T cell receptor beta chain stems from a study of cytomegalovirus exposure and HLA in healthy donors. The PCR made use of 60 Vbeta and 13 Jbeta primers. Method: immunoSEQ multiplex PCR; TCRdb's copy keeps in-frame clones and lacks some. The data include around 100,000 clones; the top ten clones carry roughly 3.7%. This CDR3 is built from 13 residues. With 0 bases removed from V and 4 bases from J, the gap between germline ends came to 4 bases. The germline V gene has CDR1 SGHDT and CDR2 YYEEEE. The receptor's source is a man aged 30-40 years in good health and CMV-seronegative. Sequenced material: PBMCs. The chain couples TRBV5-6 to TRBJ1-4; D not certain. The CDR3 DNA sequence: TGTGCCAGCAGCTTGGACGGTAATGAAAAACTGTTTTTT. Amino acid sequence: CASSLDGNEKLFF.